Following are 4 T cell receptor beta chains from one sample sequenced in a study of blood T cell repertoires in COVID-19. Sequencing used immunoSEQ multiplex PCR; TCRdb keeps in-frame clones, though not all of them. This sample has more than 350,000 clones, with roughly 90% found just once. The sample taken for sequencing was peripheral blood. All receptors derive from a woman aged 25 to 39 with COVID-19, enrolled during active disease.

This chain joins TRBV6-5 and TRBJ1-2; D unclear. Per the germline V gene, CDR1 is MNHEY and CDR2 is SVGAGI. V dropped 4 bases and J dropped 8 bases, with 8 bases sitting between them. The CDR3 loop spans 11 amino acids. Here the CDR3 reads CASSSRQGYTF. CDR3 DNA sequence: TGTGCCAGCAGTTCGAGGCAGGGCTACACCTTC.

This clone was detected once. The chain employs TRBV27 and TRBJ2-3; maybe TRBD2 (6 bases). This CDR3 is built from 14 residues. V was trimmed by 4 bases and J by 3 bases, leaving 11 bases between them. CDR1 and CDR2 (germline): MNHEY, SMNVEV (reference sequence). CDR3 sequence reads: CASSSAGRTDTQYF. The CDR3 DNA reads as TGTGCCAGCAGTTCGGCGGGGAGGACAGATACGCAGTATTTT.

The chain is built from TRBV7-2 and TRBJ2-4; D is perhaps TRBD2 (5 bases). The CDR3 contains 15 residues. The ends were cut back, 3 bases at V and 4 bases at J, with 13 bases in the middle. Germline V gives CDR1 SGHTA, CDR2 FQGNSA. CDR3 loop: CASSLIAGDKNIQYF. Here the CDR3 DNA reads TGTGCCAGCAGCTTGATAGCCGGGGATAAAAACATTCAGTACTTC.

The genes are TRBV18 and TRBJ1-2; the match to TRBD1 covers 9 bases. This CDR3 region has 15 residues. With V trimmed by 1 base and J by 8 bases, 8 bases remained unmatched. Germline CDR1 is KGHSH and CDR2 is LQKENI. The CDR3 sequence: CASSPREQGAEGYTF. The CDR3 nucleotides read TGTGCCAGCTCACCACGGGAACAGGGGGCGGAAGGCTACACCTTC.